These 12 T cell receptor beta chains were sequenced from one sample in a study of cytomegalovirus exposure and HLA in healthy donors. Amplification used 60 Vbeta primers and 13 Jbeta primers. This table comes from immunoSEQ multiplex PCR, and its TCRdb copy is limited to in-frame clones, with some not included. The sample consists of tens of thousands of clones, 70% to 85% of them appearing once. Sequenced material: PBMCs. The receptor set was obtained from a human donor in good health.

This clone was counted a single time. This chain links TRBV19 with TRBJ1-1; D unclear. V was shortened by 9 bases and J by 1 base, with 18 bases between the two germline ends. CDR3 length: 15 amino acids. Germline V gene lookup returns CDR1 LNHDA and CDR2 SQIVND (reference sequence). In DNA, the CDR3 is TGTGCCAGCCGGACTCTTAGACGGGAGAACACTGAAGCTTTCTTT. Its translation: CASRTLRRENTEAFF.

V gene TRBV15 combines with J gene TRBJ2-1; the D is unclear. Per germline, CDR1 LNHNV and CDR2 YYDKDF (reference sequence). The V and J ends lost 1 base and 8 bases respectively, with 9 bases between them. The CDR3 totals 13 residues. Written as DNA, the CDR3 is TGTGCCACCAGCAGAGTCCCCCCGGATGAGCAGTTCTTC. This codes for CATSRVPPDEQFF.

CDR3 sequence (DNA): TGTGCCAGCAGTGGGTTGGGGGGCTACGAGCAGTACTTC. Residues: CASSGLGGYEQYF. The chain joins TRBV2 to TRBJ2-7; D is perhaps TRBD2 (6 bases). Trimming took 4 bases from V and 3 from J, leaving 10 bases between them. The CDR3 is 13 amino acids. Per the germline V gene, CDR1 is SNHLY and CDR2 is FYNNEI.

The rearrangement uses TRBV9 and TRBJ2-2; the match to TRBD2 covers 13 bases. Germline CDR1 and CDR2: SGDLS and YYNGEE. With 4 bases clipped from V and 5 bases from J, the junction kept 8 bases outside the gene matches. The CDR3 length is 17 residues. The CDR3 nucleotides are TGTGCCAGCAGCCTAGGGACTAGCGGGACAGTAACCGGGGAGCTGTTTTTT. It yields the protein CASSLGTSGTVTGELFF.

V usage is TRBV7-6 and J usage is TRBJ1-4; TRBD1 might be the D (5 bases). The germline gives CDR1 SGHVS, CDR2 FNYEAQ. Trimming took 5 bases from V and 4 from J, leaving 17 bases between them. The CDR3 extends over 16 amino acids. CDR3 nucleotides: TGTGCCAGCAGCCCCAGGGCAGGACCGGTTAATGAAAAACTGTTTTTT. This translates into CASSPRAGPVNEKLFF.

The chain links TRBV15 to TRBJ1-1, with unresolved D. CDR1 is LNHNV, CDR2 YYDKDF, per germline (reference sequence). V gave up 1 base and J gave up 4 bases, with 13 bases separating them. CDR3 size: 15 residues. DNA of the CDR3: TGTGCCACCAGCAGAGCTGGAGGGCCTGTCACTGAAGCTTTCTTT. This codes for CATSRAGGPVTEAFF.

V and J are TRBV9 and TRBJ2-3; TRBD1 matches at 9 bases. The CDR3 totals 15 residues. Germline V gene lookup returns CDR1 SGDLS and CDR2 YYNGEE. J was trimmed by 4 bases and V by 4 bases; bases with no gene match: 7. Written as DNA, the CDR3 is TGTGCCAGCAGCACCCGGGACAGGGCCCCAGATACGCAGTATTTT. Amino acids: CASSTRDRAPDTQYF. Complete variable domain (other parts from reference TRBV9 and TRBJ2-3): DSGVTQTPKHLITATGQRVTLRCSPRSGDLSVYWYQQSLDQGLQFLIQYYNGEERAKGNILERFSAQQFPDLHSELNLSSLELGDSALYFCASSTRDRAPDTQYFGPGTRLTVL.

This clone showed up just once. The chain has TRBV5-1 and TRBJ2-1; the match to TRBD2 covers 11 bases. Germline V gene lookup returns CDR1 SGHRS and CDR2 YFSETQ. Trimming cost V 5 bases and J 7 bases; bases outside gene matches: 8. This CDR3 spans 15 amino acids. The CDR3 bases are TGCGCCAGCAGGCTAGCGGGAGGAAATCTGAATGAGCAGTTCTTC. Translated, it gives CASRLAGGNLNEQFF.

This chain links TRBV19 with TRBJ1-1, with TRBD1 matching over 7 bases. The CDR3 extends over 14 amino acids. Germline assignment: CDR1 LNHDA and CDR2 SQIVND (reference sequence). V lost 10 bases to trimming and J lost 0 bases; unmatched junction nucleotides: 8. CDR3 nucleotide sequence: TGTGCCACGCGACAGGGCCTCATGAACACTGAAGCTTTCTTT. This translates into CATRQGLMNTEAFF. Full variable domain (missing parts from reference TRBV19 and TRBJ1-1): DGGITQSPKYLFRKEGQNVTLSCEQNLNHDAMYWYRQDPGQGLRLIYYSQIVNDFQKGDIAEGYSVSREKKESFPLTVTSAQKNPTAFYLCATRQGLMNTEAFFGQGTRLTVV.

J is TRBJ2-1 and V is TRBV7-9; tentatively, D is TRBD1 (6 bases). The V end lost 4 bases, the J end lost 10 bases, and 20 bases lay between the germline ends. Germline V lookup: CDR1 SEHNR, CDR2 FQNEAQ (reference sequence). CDR3 length: 15 amino acids. The CDR3 region is CASSYTGSWNVEQFF. CDR3 bases: TGTGCCAGCAGCTACACAGGGAGTTGGAATGTCGAGCAGTTCTTC.

V is TRBV10-3 and J is TRBJ2-7; TRBD2 aligns across 8 bases. Germline V lookup: CDR1 ENHRY, CDR2 SYGVKD. With 7 bases clipped from V and 5 bases from J, the junction kept 10 bases outside the gene matches. The CDR3 runs to 14 residues. The CDR3 nucleotides are TGTGCCATCAAGGTAAGCGGGAGATCCGACGAGCAGTACTTC. Encoded protein: CAIKVSGRSDEQYF.

The chain employs TRBV6-5 and TRBJ1-2, with D perhaps matching TRBD1 (6 bases). The V end was cut by 6 bases, the J end by 5 bases, with 19 bases between. Germline values: CDR1 MNHEY, CDR2 SVGAGI. This CDR3 is built from 15 residues. The CDR3 here is CASRIGQSGGYGYTF. The CDR3 DNA reads TGTGCCAGCAGGATCGGACAGTCGGGAGGGTATGGCTACACCTTC.